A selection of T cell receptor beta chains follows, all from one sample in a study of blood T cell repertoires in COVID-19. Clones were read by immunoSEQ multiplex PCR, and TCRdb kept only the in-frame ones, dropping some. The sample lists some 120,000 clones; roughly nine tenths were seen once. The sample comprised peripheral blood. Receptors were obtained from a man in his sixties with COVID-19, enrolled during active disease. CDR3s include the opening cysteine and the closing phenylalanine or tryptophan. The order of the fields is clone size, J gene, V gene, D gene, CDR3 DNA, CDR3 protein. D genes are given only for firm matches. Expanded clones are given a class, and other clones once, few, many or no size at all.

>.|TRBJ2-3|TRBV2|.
TGTGCCAGCAGTGGTGGGCGTCCTAGCACAGATACGCAGTATTTT
CASSGGRPSTDTQYF
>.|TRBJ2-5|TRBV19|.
TGTGCCAGTAGTGAGACGGACAGACAAGAGACCCAGTACTTC
CASSETDRQETQYF
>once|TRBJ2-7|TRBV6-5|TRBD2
TGTGCCAGCCGCCCTAGCGGGAGTGGCAACGAGCAGTACTTC
CASRPSGSGNEQYF
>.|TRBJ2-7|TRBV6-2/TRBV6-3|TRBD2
TGTGCCAGCAGTCCCGAGGGACTAGCGGGCCACGAGCAGTACTTC
CASSPEGLAGHEQYF
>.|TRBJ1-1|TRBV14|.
TGTGCCAGCAGCCATCAACCGGACAGGAACACTGAAGCTTTCTTT
CASSHQPDRNTEAFF
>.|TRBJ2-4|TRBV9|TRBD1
TGTGCCAGCAGCGTGGGGACAGGGGTTAACATTCAGTACTTC
CASSVGTGVNIQYF
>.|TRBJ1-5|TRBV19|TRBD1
TGTGCCAGTAGTTCCACAGGGGTTTGGGGCAATCAGCCCCAGCATTTT
CASSSTGVWGNQPQHF
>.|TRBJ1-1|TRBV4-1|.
TGCGCCAGCAGCCAAGTCCGTGGCCGAGGCACTGAAGCTTTCTTT
CASSQVRGRGTEAFF
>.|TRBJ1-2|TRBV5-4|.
TGTGCCAGCAGCTTGGCTAAATTCGGCTATGGCTACACCTTC
CASSLAKFGYGYTF
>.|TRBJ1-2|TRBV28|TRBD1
TGTGCCAGCAGTTCCATTACAGGGGCGAAGGGTGGCTACACCTTC
CASSSITGAKGGYTF
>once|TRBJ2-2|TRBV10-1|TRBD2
TGCGCCAGCGGACTAGCGGGCAACACCGGGGAGCTGTTTTTT
CASGLAGNTGELFF
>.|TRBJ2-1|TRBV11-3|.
TGTGCCAGCAGCTTAGGCCTGGGCAAGTACAATGAGCAGTTCTTC
CASSLGLGKYNEQFF
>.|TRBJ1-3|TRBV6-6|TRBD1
TGTGCCAGCAGGTCGACAGGGGGCGAAAACACCATATATTTT
CASRSTGGENTIYF
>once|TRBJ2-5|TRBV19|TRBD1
TGTGCCAGTAGCCAGGGACAGGACACACAAGAGACCCAGTACTTC
CASSQGQDTQETQYF
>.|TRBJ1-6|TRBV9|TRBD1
TGTGCCAGCAGCGTAGGGGACAGGAATTCACCCCTCCACTTT
CASSVGDRNSPLHF
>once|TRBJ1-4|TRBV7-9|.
TGTGCCAGCAGCTTAGCCCGAGCTAATGAAAAACTGTTTTTT
CASSLARANEKLFF
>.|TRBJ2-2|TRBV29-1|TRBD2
TGCAGCGCTGAACGGCTAGCGGAGAACACCGGGGAGCTGTTTTTT
CSAERLAENTGELFF
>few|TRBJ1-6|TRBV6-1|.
TGTGCCAGCAGTGAAGGAAGGAGAGGCGGGACCTATAATTCACCCCTCCACTTT
CASSEGRRGGTYNSPLHF
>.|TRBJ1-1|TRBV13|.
TGTGCCAGCAGATTCGACAAGAACACTGAAGCTTTCTTT
CASRFDKNTEAFF
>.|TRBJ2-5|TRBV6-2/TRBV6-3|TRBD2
TGTGCCAGCAGTTATCCCTCTACTAGCGGGAGGGACCCCCAAGAGACCCAGTACTTC
CASSYPSTSGRDPQETQYF
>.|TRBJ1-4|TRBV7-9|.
TGTGCCAGCAGTTTGAGGGTTAATGAAAAACTGTTTTTT
CASSLRVNEKLFF
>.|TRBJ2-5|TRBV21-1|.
TGTGCCAGCAGCAAAGTTATTTCGGACAGGGGCCAAGAGACCCAGTACTTC
CASSKVISDRGQETQYF
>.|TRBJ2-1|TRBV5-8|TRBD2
TGTGCCAGCAGCCCGACTAGCGGGAGTTTCTACAATGAGCAGTTCTTC
CASSPTSGSFYNEQFF
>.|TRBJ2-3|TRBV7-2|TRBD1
TGTGCCAGCAGCCCTCGACAGGGACCAGATACGCAGTATTTT
CASSPRQGPDTQYF
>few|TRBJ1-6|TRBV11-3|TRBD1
TGTGCCAGCAGCTCCGACAGGGGAGGCGGTAATTCACCCCTCCACTTT
CASSSDRGGGNSPLHF
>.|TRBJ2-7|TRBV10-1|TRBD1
TGCGCCAGCGAACATCCGGGACAGGCATACTACGAGCAGTACTTC
CASEHPGQAYYEQYF
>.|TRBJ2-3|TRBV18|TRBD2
TGTGCCAGCTCACAAATAGCGGGAGGGCCTCCGGGTACGCAGTATTTT
CASSQIAGGPPGTQYF